This TCR beta chain was recorded in a study of blood T cell repertoires in COVID-19 (dated by TCRdb to about 2020). For context, the study as a whole: The collaborator samples originated in the United States, Italy and Spain and spanned the acute and convalescent phases of COVID-19. The sample metadata nearly always contained a de-identified subject ID, COVID-19 status, age in years and sex. Deeply sampled blood TCRbeta repertoires from subjects exposed to, actively infected with, or recovered from COVID-19 were included in the dataset. The repertoires were released in a freely available public database meant as a resource for research on the immune response to SARS-CoV-2. The material from the prospective study consisted of cDNA or gDNA derived from T cells, B-cell-depleted T cells, or PBMCs. The samples were drawn from two sources: the first 160 participants of the ongoing ImmuneRACE study, and 1,000 to 1,500 subjects contributed by 6 global collaborators. Where available, HLA class I and class II types were obtained from metadata supplied by the sample provider rather than from assay-based typing.

The paper's findings and limits, for the study overall: The amount of clinical and demographic metadata varied by source and participant and was provided uncurated.

TCRbeta CDR3 regions were amplified from genomic DNA using the immunoSEQ Assay, a bias-controlled multiplex PCR. The authors processed their data as follows. The number of nucleated cells in each sample was estimated from the amplification of reference gene primers within the assay. Sequence reads were collapsed and filtered to measure the absolute abundance of every unique TCRbeta CDR3 rearrangement. Productive Simpson clonality was computed per sample as the square root of Simpson's diversity index over productive rearrangements. Here the immuneACCESS table is served through TCRdb, limited to in-frame sequences with V and J called. Missing clones are a known gap in these copies; in checked studies unresolved V genes cover under half, and the rest lacks a known reason. Clone size and the V and J calls come from that table; the DNA yielded D and trimming. This sample comprises about 20,000 clones, approximately 88% of them detected only once. The ten largest clones take up 3% to 3.5% of the sample.

Whole blood was collected in K2EDTA tubes by collaborating institutions according to the institutions' own protocols. Collaborator samples were shipped for TCRbeta analysis as frozen whole blood, isolated PBMCs, or DNA extracted from either sample type. Trimming takes 2 bases from V and 9 bases from J, and the germline ends sit 16 bases apart. According to the germline V gene, CDR1 reads MDHEN and CDR2 reads SYDVKM. Including cysteine and phenylalanine, the CDR3 has 15 amino acids. Only CDR3 DNA is held: 45 bases, read in frame from base 1. On this clone: It lacks a known antigen. Base qualities are missing; no much larger clone stands one base away.

The sequence came from a human donor in a cohort sampled during active COVID-19. The sequenced material came from peripheral blood. Rearrangement joined TRBV28 to TRBJ1-4; the D gene cannot be resolved reliably. The bases are TGTGCCAGCAGTTTACCGGCCAGCGGGAAGAAAAAACTGTTTTTT. It encodes CASSLPASGKKKLFF.